This is a list of T cell receptor beta chains from one sample in a study of blood T cell repertoires in COVID-19. TCRdb's table, derived via immunoSEQ multiplex PCR, lists solely in-frame clones and lacks some. Seen here are approximately 210,000 clones, 75% to 90% observed once, and the top ten hold 2% to 2.5%. Sequencing used PBMCs or T cells enriched from blood (not recorded which). Receptors originate from a woman in her twenties or thirties who had recovered from COVID-19. The CDR3 runs from the conserved cysteine through the conserved F or W. A D gene is named only where the DNA matches it firmly. Clone sizes are given selectively: once, few, many, or a class where the clone is expanded.

V gene: TRBV24-1
D gene: TRBD2
clone size: -
J gene: TRBJ2-1
CDR3 protein: CATSDLRVAGLSSYNEQFF
CDR3 DNA: TGTGCCACCAGTGATTTGAGGGTAGCGGGCCTAAGCTCCTACAATGAGCAGTTCTTC

V gene: TRBV27
D gene: TRBD1
clone size: many
J gene: TRBJ1-6
CDR3 protein: CASTQTGSVNSPLHF
CDR3 DNA: TGTGCCAGCACACAGACAGGGAGTGTAAATTCACCCCTCCACTTT

V gene: TRBV4-3
D gene: -
clone size: -
J gene: TRBJ1-1
CDR3 protein: CASSQARGDTEAFF
CDR3 DNA: TGCGCCAGCAGCCAAGCCAGGGGCGACACTGAAGCTTTCTTT

V gene: TRBV19
D gene: -
clone size: once
J gene: TRBJ2-1
CDR3 protein: CASTYSGSERGEQFF
CDR3 DNA: TGTGCCAGTACCTATTCAGGGTCTGAAAGGGGTGAGCAGTTCTTC

V gene: TRBV4-3
D gene: -
clone size: once
J gene: TRBJ1-2
CDR3 protein: CASSRSAGANYGYTF
CDR3 DNA: TGCGCCAGCAGCCGTAGCGCGGGGGCTAACTATGGCTACACCTTC

V gene: TRBV28
D gene: -
clone size: -
J gene: TRBJ1-5
CDR3 protein: CASSRQGNQPQHF
CDR3 DNA: TGTGCCAGCAGTAGGCAGGGTAATCAGCCCCAGCATTTT

V gene: TRBV7-9
D gene: -
clone size: -
J gene: TRBJ1-1
CDR3 protein: CASSSEAFF
CDR3 DNA: TGTGCCAGCAGCTCGGAGGCTTTCTTT

V gene: TRBV24-1
D gene: -
clone size: -
J gene: TRBJ2-3
CDR3 protein: CATSDPPGQTASTDTQYF
CDR3 DNA: TGTGCCACCAGTGACCCCCCCGGACAGACCGCTAGCACAGATACGCAGTATTTT

V gene: TRBV12-3/TRBV12-4
D gene: -
clone size: once
J gene: TRBJ1-5
CDR3 protein: CASSPDTPVAQHF
CDR3 DNA: TGTGCCAGCAGCCCGGACACTCCTGTGGCCCAGCATTTT

V gene: TRBV11-3
D gene: TRBD2
clone size: few
J gene: TRBJ2-5
CDR3 protein: CASSLVTSGTQETQYF
CDR3 DNA: TGTGCCAGCAGCTTAGTGACGAGCGGGACTCAAGAGACCCAGTACTTC

V gene: TRBV19
D gene: -
clone size: -
J gene: TRBJ1-2
CDR3 protein: CASTPPRGYGYTF
CDR3 DNA: TGTGCCAGTACCCCCCCACGGGGATATGGCTACACCTTC

V gene: TRBV18
D gene: TRBD1
clone size: -
J gene: TRBJ2-4
CDR3 protein: CASSPQGAPKNIQYF
CDR3 DNA: TGTGCCAGCTCACCACAGGGGGCGCCCAAAAACATTCAGTACTTC

V gene: TRBV21-1
D gene: -
clone size: once
J gene: TRBJ1-5
CDR3 protein: CASSKGRAGNQPQHF
CDR3 DNA: TGTGCCAGCAGCAAAGGGAGGGCAGGCAATCAGCCCCAGCATTTT

V gene: TRBV5-1
D gene: -
clone size: -
J gene: TRBJ1-4
CDR3 protein: CASSTGHLATNEKLFF
CDR3 DNA: TGCGCCAGCAGCACGGGACACCTTGCAACTAATGAAAAACTGTTTTTT

V gene: TRBV2
D gene: -
clone size: once
J gene: TRBJ2-2
CDR3 protein: CASIETGRGELFF
CDR3 DNA: TGTGCCAGCATAGAGACGGGGAGAGGGGAGCTGTTTTTT

V gene: TRBV19
D gene: -
clone size: -
J gene: TRBJ2-7
CDR3 protein: CASSRSGRERSEQYF
CDR3 DNA: TGTGCCAGTAGTCGGTCGGGCAGGGAAAGAAGCGAGCAGTACTTC

V gene: TRBV4-3
D gene: TRBD2
clone size: -
J gene: TRBJ2-1
CDR3 protein: CASSQDPTASGGAEQFF
CDR3 DNA: TGCGCCAGCAGCCAAGATCCTACCGCTAGCGGGGGCGCTGAGCAGTTCTTC

V gene: TRBV7-2
D gene: -
clone size: -
J gene: TRBJ1-2
CDR3 protein: CASSLGPYGYTF
CDR3 DNA: TGTGCCAGCAGTCTTGGGCCGTATGGCTACACCTTC

V gene: TRBV10-3
D gene: -
clone size: -
J gene: TRBJ1-5
CDR3 protein: CAIQMQGDQPQHF
CDR3 DNA: TGTGCCATCCAGATGCAGGGTGATCAGCCCCAGCATTTT

V gene: TRBV18
D gene: -
clone size: -
J gene: TRBJ2-1
CDR3 protein: CASSPQGTYNEQFF
CDR3 DNA: TGTGCCAGCTCTCCGCAGGGGACCTACAATGAGCAGTTCTTC

V gene: TRBV19
D gene: TRBD2
clone size: -
J gene: TRBJ2-7
CDR3 protein: CASSMTGTSGRGTYEQYF
CDR3 DNA: TGTGCCAGTAGTATGACAGGGACTAGCGGGAGAGGCACCTACGAGCAGTACTTC

V gene: TRBV7-3
D gene: TRBD1
clone size: -
J gene: TRBJ2-7
CDR3 protein: CASSLSGQNYEQYF
CDR3 DNA: TGTGCCAGCAGCTTATCGGGACAGAACTACGAGCAGTACTTC

V gene: TRBV11-2
D gene: -
clone size: -
J gene: TRBJ2-2
CDR3 protein: CASSSTNTGELFF
CDR3 DNA: TGTGCCAGCAGCTCCACGAACACCGGGGAGCTGTTTTTT

V gene: TRBV11-2
D gene: TRBD2
clone size: -
J gene: TRBJ2-7
CDR3 protein: CASSASGGLSYEQYF
CDR3 DNA: TGTGCCAGCAGCGCTAGCGGGGGTCTCTCCTACGAGCAGTACTTC

V gene: TRBV11-2
D gene: -
clone size: -
J gene: TRBJ1-4
CDR3 protein: CASSLMGAGDEKLFF
CDR3 DNA: TGTGCCAGCAGCTTAATGGGGGCTGGCGATGAAAAACTGTTTTTT

V gene: TRBV30
D gene: -
clone size: -
J gene: TRBJ2-3
CDR3 protein: CAWSWGTSTDTQYF
CDR3 DNA: TGTGCCTGGAGTTGGGGCACTAGCACAGATACGCAGTATTTT

V gene: TRBV7-9
D gene: -
clone size: -
J gene: TRBJ2-7
CDR3 protein: CASSPGTYEQYF
CDR3 DNA: TGTGCCAGCAGCCCCGGGACCTACGAGCAGTACTTC

V gene: TRBV18
D gene: -
clone size: -
J gene: TRBJ2-1
CDR3 protein: CASSFQTGSSYNEQFF
CDR3 DNA: TGTGCCAGCTCATTTCAGACTGGGAGCTCCTACAATGAGCAGTTCTTC

V gene: TRBV7-2
D gene: TRBD1
clone size: -
J gene: TRBJ2-5
CDR3 protein: CASSSTQGATETQYF
CDR3 DNA: TGTGCCAGCAGCTCCACACAGGGGGCCACGGAGACCCAGTACTTC

V gene: TRBV30
D gene: TRBD1
clone size: -
J gene: TRBJ1-4
CDR3 protein: CAWSGGQLNEKLFF
CDR3 DNA: TGTGCCTGGAGTGGGGGACAGCTTAATGAAAAACTGTTTTTT

V gene: TRBV29-1
D gene: -
clone size: -
J gene: TRBJ1-2
CDR3 protein: CSVDRGSNYGYTF
CDR3 DNA: TGCAGCGTGGATAGGGGGTCGAACTATGGCTACACCTTC

V gene: TRBV7-9
D gene: -
clone size: few
J gene: TRBJ1-3
CDR3 protein: CASEWSRGGNGNTIYF
CDR3 DNA: TGTGCCAGCGAATGGAGTCGGGGGGGGAATGGAAACACCATATATTTT

V gene: TRBV30
D gene: TRBD2
clone size: -
J gene: TRBJ2-3
CDR3 protein: CAWGGLAQSTDTQYF
CDR3 DNA: TGTGCCTGGGGCGGACTAGCGCAGAGCACAGATACGCAGTATTTT

V gene: TRBV19
D gene: TRBD1
clone size: -
J gene: TRBJ1-2
CDR3 protein: CASSRDSLNYGYTF
CDR3 DNA: TGTGCCAGTAGCCGGGACAGTTTAAACTATGGCTACACCTTC

V gene: TRBV15
D gene: -
clone size: -
J gene: TRBJ1-4
CDR3 protein: CATSREGWGVEKLFF
CDR3 DNA: TGTGCCACCAGCAGAGAAGGGTGGGGGGTTGAAAAACTGTTTTTT

V gene: TRBV6-1
D gene: -
clone size: -
J gene: TRBJ1-2
CDR3 protein: CASSESPGDTSYGYTF
CDR3 DNA: TGTGCCAGCAGTGAATCCCCAGGGGACACCTCCTATGGCTACACCTTC

V gene: TRBV7-3
D gene: -
clone size: -
J gene: TRBJ1-5
CDR3 protein: CASSLRPILQGWNQPQHF
CDR3 DNA: TGTGCCAGCAGCTTGCGCCCCATCTTACAGGGTTGGAATCAGCCCCAGCATTTT

V gene: TRBV19
D gene: -
clone size: -
J gene: TRBJ1-1
CDR3 protein: CASTGAGYMNTEAFF
CDR3 DNA: TGTGCCAGTACCGGAGCGGGGTACATGAACACTGAAGCTTTCTTT

V gene: TRBV7-8
D gene: -
clone size: once
J gene: TRBJ1-2
CDR3 protein: CASSLGGDYYGYTF
CDR3 DNA: TGTGCCAGCAGCTTAGGGGGGGACTACTATGGCTACACCTTC

V gene: TRBV24-1
D gene: -
clone size: -
J gene: TRBJ1-5
CDR3 protein: CATSAEGVGNQPQHF
CDR3 DNA: TGTGCCACCAGTGCCGAGGGGGTTGGCAATCAGCCCCAGCATTTT

V gene: TRBV2
D gene: TRBD1
clone size: few
J gene: TRBJ1-2
CDR3 protein: CASSFGTVYGYTF
CDR3 DNA: TGTGCCAGCAGCTTCGGGACAGTTTATGGCTACACCTTC

V gene: TRBV19
D gene: TRBD1
clone size: -
J gene: TRBJ1-3
CDR3 protein: CASNRGAAGNTIYF
CDR3 DNA: TGTGCCAGTAACAGGGGGGCGGCCGGAAACACCATATATTTT

V gene: TRBV3-1/TRBV3-2
D gene: -
clone size: -
J gene: TRBJ1-1
CDR3 protein: CASSYRRAGNTEAFF
CDR3 DNA: TGTGCCAGCAGCTACCGGAGGGCGGGGAACACTGAAGCTTTCTTT

V gene: TRBV9
D gene: -
clone size: -
J gene: TRBJ1-4
CDR3 protein: CASSVRGSWATNEKLFF
CDR3 DNA: TGTGCCAGCAGCGTACGAGGGTCATGGGCAACTAATGAAAAACTGTTTTTT

V gene: TRBV19
D gene: TRBD1
clone size: -
J gene: TRBJ1-1
CDR3 protein: CASSTQGGTEAFF
CDR3 DNA: TGTGCCAGTAGTACCCAGGGGGGCACTGAAGCTTTCTTT

V gene: TRBV15
D gene: TRBD2
clone size: -
J gene: TRBJ2-1
CDR3 protein: CATRKAGANEQFF
CDR3 DNA: TGTGCCACCAGAAAAGCGGGAGCCAATGAGCAGTTCTTC

V gene: TRBV18
D gene: TRBD2
clone size: -
J gene: TRBJ2-3
CDR3 protein: CATPPRPGTSGNTDTQYF
CDR3 DNA: TGTGCCACTCCACCACGACCCGGGACTAGCGGGAACACAGATACGCAGTATTTT

V gene: TRBV6-4
D gene: TRBD2
clone size: few
J gene: TRBJ2-1
CDR3 protein: CASSDPAGATNEQFF
CDR3 DNA: TGTGCCAGCAGTGACCCAGCGGGGGCTACAAATGAGCAGTTCTTC

V gene: TRBV9
D gene: -
clone size: once
J gene: TRBJ1-2
CDR3 protein: CASSALFGGEGGYTF
CDR3 DNA: TGTGCCAGCAGCGCCCTGTTTGGGGGCGAGGGTGGCTACACCTTC

V gene: TRBV7-8
D gene: -
clone size: -
J gene: TRBJ1-2
CDR3 protein: CASKKGEGAGYGYTF
CDR3 DNA: TGTGCCAGCAAAAAGGGCGAGGGAGCTGGCTATGGCTACACCTTC

V gene: TRBV2
D gene: TRBD1
clone size: -
J gene: TRBJ1-4
CDR3 protein: CASSYMGQGSTNEKLFF
CDR3 DNA: TGTGCCAGCAGTTATATGGGACAGGGCTCGACTAATGAAAAACTGTTTTTT

V gene: TRBV7-3
D gene: -
clone size: -
J gene: TRBJ2-1
CDR3 protein: CASSLTAGTQDRQFF
CDR3 DNA: TGTGCCAGCAGCTTAACGGCGGGGACCCAGGATCGGCAGTTCTTC

V gene: TRBV3-1/TRBV3-2
D gene: -
clone size: -
J gene: TRBJ2-7
CDR3 protein: CASSQDSGSAYEQYF
CDR3 DNA: TGTGCCAGCAGCCAAGACAGCGGATCTGCCTACGAGCAGTACTTC

V gene: TRBV7-9
D gene: -
clone size: -
J gene: TRBJ1-1
CDR3 protein: CASRFPSGGNTEAFF
CDR3 DNA: TGTGCCAGCAGATTTCCTAGCGGGGGGAACACTGAAGCTTTCTTT